This TCR beta chain is drawn from a study of long-term antiretroviral therapy in people with HIV. For the study at large: Specimens dating back about a decade before the 2015 immediate-ART recommendation are the oldest included.

A v3.0 immunoSEQ assay was performed at survey level. Using immunoSEQ multiplex PCR, the repertoire was profiled, and TCRdb retains in-frame clones only, with some absent. The sample carries under 45,000 clones, approximately 85% recorded once. PBMC samples from each donor numbered at least one pre-ART and at least two post-ART. Each participant with HIV received care in the United States. CDR3 size: 15 residues. Germline loops: CDR1 PRHDT, CDR2 FYEKMQ (reference sequence). V lost 2 bases, J lost 4 bases, and 13 bases lay in between. This receptor was obtained from a woman aged 45-65 years with HIV. Source: unsorted PBMCs, taken 3.1 years after starting antiretroviral therapy. The J gene is TRBJ2-3, the V gene TRBV13; D possibly corresponds to TRBD1 (6 bases). The CDR3 sequence: CASSLNTGQADTQYF. The CDR3, as DNA: TGTGCCAGCAGCTTAAATACAGGGCAAGCAGATACGCAGTATTTT.